The sequence of this T cell receptor beta chain was determined in a study of blood T cell repertoires in COVID-19. In the study overall: Both acute and convalescent COVID-19 samples were obtained from the United States, Italy and Spain.

Method: immunoSEQ multiplex PCR; TCRdb's copy keeps in-frame clones and lacks some. The repertoire consists of approximately 100,000 clones, with 87% occurring once and the leading ten covering 3.5% to 5.5%. J was trimmed by 5 bases and V by 7 bases; bases with no gene match: 8. The CDR3 runs 15 residues. Germline assignment: CDR1 MDHEN and CDR2 SYDVKM. The sequenced sample was peripheral blood. The TCR originated in a man aged 65 to 85 with acute or convalescent COVID-19. The gene calls are TRBV28 and TRBJ1-4, with TRBD1 identical over 9 bases. The CDR3 DNA is TGTGCCAGCACCGAGACAGGGGGTCGAAATGAAAAACTGTTTTTT. Amino acid sequence: CASTETGGRNEKLFF.